This TCR beta chain was documented in a study of molecular identifiers for immune sequencing clone quantification. Overall study findings and caveats: In naive cells, clones above 20 RNA copies held under 1% of molecules, whereas in effector cells they held over 98%. Spiked Jurkat TCR RNA equal to one cell could reportedly be picked out among 900,000 to 1,000,000 naive cells.

Naive CD8 T cells were sorted, and the gate applied was CD8+CD4-CCR7+CD45RA+. TCR libraries were built in bulk with a published protocol and specific TCR primers. TCRdb re-called the PCR reads with MiXCR, one entry per CDR3 protein. The sample has approximately 680,000 distinct CDR3 sequences, roughly 25% seen once; the top ten hold about 0.84%. This clonotype has only a few counts. The antigen remains undetermined. CDR3 length equals 14 residues. After removal of 4 bases from V and 12 bases from J, the junction contained 9 bases not matched to a gene. CDR1 and CDR2 (germline): SNHLY, FYNNEI. Sequencing used naive CD8+ T cells from blood, with Jurkat cell RNA spiked in. Specified subset: FACS-sorted CD8+CD4-CCR7+CD45RA+ naive T cells. The TCR sequence derives from a human donor in good health. Some libraries in this study had Jurkat cell RNA spiked in. The V call is TRBV2, the J call TRBJ2-1, with 10 bases fitting TRBD2. The CDR3 DNA reads as TGTGCCAGCAGTGGGGTAGCGGGAGGTTCGTTGCAGTTCTTC. Translation gives CASSGVAGGSLQFF.